The entry below describes one TCR beta chain. Its specificity is not known. This entry comes from a study of T cell responses to AZD1222 COVID-19 vaccine. Study conclusions and caveats: Spike was spanned by vaccine-associated CD4 TCRs, with dominance at 160-218 and 743-854. A mostly white British donor set with more females was recruited, and clonal diversity was possibly underestimated.

After removal of 0 bases from V and 5 bases from J, the junction contained 6 bases not matched to a gene. Germline CDR1 reads SGDLS; CDR2 reads YYNGEE. This CDR3 contains 15 residues. Data came from immunoSEQ multiplex PCR; TCRdb stores just in-frame clones and leaves some out. Among some 150,000 clones, about 90% were seen once, and the ten largest hold roughly 10%. The input for sequencing was peripheral blood, taken 28 days after the second AZD1222 dose. The gene calls are TRBV9 and TRBJ2-7; TRBD2 matches at 9 bases. The sequence derives from an adult who received the AZD1222 COVID-19 vaccine. The CDR3 sequence: CASSVGLAGRNEQYF. The CDR3, as DNA: TGTGCCAGCAGCGTAGGGCTAGCGGGAAGGAACGAGCAGTACTTC.